This TCR beta chain was captured in a study of human thymus T cells (dated by TCRdb to 2018 to 2020). Background for the entire study: The study characterized TCR alpha and beta repertoires from roughly eight infant thymus samples and a few related peripheral blood samples. The cohort included six male and a couple of female infants, with donor ages spanning 7 to 244 days. General findings and caveats noted by the study authors: On average, thymus samples gave roughly 800,000 unique TCRB clonotypes, whereas blood samples gave about 84,000. The related research found that thymic TCR repertoires overlapped highly between unrelated individuals. Biased V and J gene segment usage appeared to be present in both thymic and peripheral blood repertoires.

The immunoSEQ multiplex PCR assay was used to amplify the TCRB and TCRAD loci from a standardized amount of quality-controlled genomic DNA. The amplicons spanned the V(D)J region and were long enough to cover the CDR3 and allow V and J genes to be identified. Amplicon sequencing was performed on an Illumina platform through the commercial immunoSEQ service. Under the source paper's analysis protocol: Primer bias and sequencing errors were corrected as previously described, and TCRAD and TCRB were defined on the basis of the IMGT database. immunoSEQ Analyzer 3.0 and VDJTools were used for repertoire analysis, which covered basic statistics, V/J segment usage, diversity estimates, rarefaction and pairwise overlap. Diversity was estimated with Chao1, ChaoE, Efron-Thisted, Shannon and inverse Simpson indices, and also on datasets down-sampled to the smallest sample. Repertoire overlap used strict matching of CDR3 nucleotide sequence, V gene and J gene, with Jaccard-based multidimensional scaling clustering. TCRdb holds this immuneACCESS table with in-frame rearrangements only. Some clones are missing; in checked studies, unresolved V genes explain under half, and the rest has no known cause. The V and J calls and clone size are taken from that table; D and trimming were inferred from the DNA. Across this sample there are fewer than 85,000 clones, with approximately 95% seen only once. The ten largest clones capture about 0.03% of the sample.

Based on the germline V gene, the CDR1 and CDR2 sequences are SGHTA and FQGNSA. The CDR3 covers 17 residues, taking in both the cysteine and the phenylalanine. Kept here is only the CDR3 DNA, which spans 51 bases and is read in frame from base 1. V lost 1 base and J lost 1 base; the stretch between them is 16 bases long. A note on this clone: The antigen this receptor binds is unknown. Nothing much larger sits one base from this clone, and base qualities are not available.

Thymus tissue was collected as surgical resects that were removed during corrective cardiac surgery. The donors were immunologically healthy infants in Finland who had open corrective cardiac surgery for congenital heart defects. Thymocytes were released mechanically from tissue and stored at -70 °C as pellets of about 8.5-31 million cells. Genomic DNA was extracted from frozen cell pellets with a QIAsymphony instrument. Sequenced material: thymus tissue. This receptor was identified in a girl in the first two years of life with a congenital heart defect but otherwise immunologically healthy. This sequence uses TRBV7-2 and TRBJ1-1; 6 matching bases give a weak D call of TRBD1. In nucleotides, the sequence is TGTGCCAGCAGCTTAGAGGTCGGGGGCTCAGGGAACACTGAAGCTTTCTTT. This codes for CASSLEVGGSGNTEAFF.